This entry features one T cell receptor beta chain sequence. Assay used: immunoSEQ multiplex PCR; TCRdb lists only in-frame clones, some missing. The sample includes about 98,000 clones, 75% to 95% of them seen just once. The data are from a study of blood T cell repertoires in COVID-19. Background on the study: COVID-19 samples collected from the United States, Italy and Spain covered acute and convalescent phases.

The V end lost 0 bases, the J end lost 5 bases, and 15 bases lay between the germline ends. Germline CDR1 and CDR2: SGHKS and YYEKEE (reference sequence). CDR3 length equals 16 residues. V and J are TRBV5-5 and TRBJ1-5; D perhaps matches TRBD1 (6 bases). The specimen was peripheral blood. The TCR sequence derives from a man younger than 35 with acute or convalescent COVID-19. This chain's CDR3 is CASSLAGRAGDQPQHF. DNA of the CDR3: TGTGCCAGCAGCTTGGCCGGCAGGGCAGGGGATCAGCCCCAGCATTTT.